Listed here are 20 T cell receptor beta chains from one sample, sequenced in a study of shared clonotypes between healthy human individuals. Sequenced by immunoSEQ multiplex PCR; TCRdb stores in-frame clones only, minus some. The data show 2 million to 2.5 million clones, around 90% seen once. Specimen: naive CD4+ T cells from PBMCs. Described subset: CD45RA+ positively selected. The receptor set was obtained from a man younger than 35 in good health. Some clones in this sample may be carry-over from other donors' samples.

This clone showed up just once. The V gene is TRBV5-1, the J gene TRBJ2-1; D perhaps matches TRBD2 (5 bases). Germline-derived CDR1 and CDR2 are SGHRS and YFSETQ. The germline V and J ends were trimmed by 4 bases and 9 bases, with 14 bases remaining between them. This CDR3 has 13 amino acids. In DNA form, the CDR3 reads TGCGCCAGCAGCCAAACTAGTCTGGGTGAGCAGTTCTTC. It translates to CASSQTSLGEQFF.

CDR3 in amino acids: CASKRAGAGTDTQYF. The CDR3 DNA sequence: TGTGCCAGCAAGAGGGCAGGGGCCGGCACAGATACGCAGTATTTT. The J gene is TRBJ2-3, the V gene TRBV2, with D possibly being TRBD1 (6 bases). The V gene lost 7 bases and the J gene lost 1 base, with 15 bases spanning the gap. CDR3 size: 15 residues. Germline lookup yields CDR1 SNHLY and CDR2 FYNNEI. Filled out from reference TRBV2 and TRBJ2-3, the complete variable domain reads EPEVTQTPSHQVTQMGQEVILRCVPISNHLYFYWYRQILGQKVEFLVSFYNNEISEKSEIFDDQFSVERPDGSNFTLKIRSTKLEDSAMYFCASKRAGAGTDTQYFGPGTRLTVL.

The DNA for the CDR3 is TGCGCCAGCAGCGCGGAACCCTACTCTATGAACACTGAAGCTTTCTTT. Amino acids: CASSAEPYSMNTEAFF. The V and J genes are TRBV5-1 and TRBJ1-1, with D uncertain. This CDR3 spans 16 amino acids. Trimming pared 4 bases from V and 0 bases from J, leaving 16 bases between. Germline V gives CDR1 SGHRS, CDR2 YFSETQ.

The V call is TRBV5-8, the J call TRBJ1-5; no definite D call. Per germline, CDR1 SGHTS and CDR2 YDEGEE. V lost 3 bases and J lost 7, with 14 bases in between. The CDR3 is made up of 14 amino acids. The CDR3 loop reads CASSSSPGRQPQHF. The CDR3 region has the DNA TGTGCCAGCAGCTCCTCCCCAGGCCGGCAGCCCCAGCATTTT. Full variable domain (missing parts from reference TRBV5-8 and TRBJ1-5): EAGVTQSPTHLIKTRGQQATLRCSPISGHTSVYWYQQALGLGLQFLLWYDEGEERNRGNFPPRFSGRQFPNYSSELNVNALELEDSALYLCASSSSPGRQPQHFGDGTRLSIL.

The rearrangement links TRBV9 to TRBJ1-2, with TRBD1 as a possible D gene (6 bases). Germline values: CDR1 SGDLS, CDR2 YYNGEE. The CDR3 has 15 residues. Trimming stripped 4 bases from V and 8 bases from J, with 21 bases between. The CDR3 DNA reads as TGTGCCAGCAGCACACGCACAGGGAATCCTAGCGGCTACACCTTC. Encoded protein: CASSTRTGNPSGYTF.

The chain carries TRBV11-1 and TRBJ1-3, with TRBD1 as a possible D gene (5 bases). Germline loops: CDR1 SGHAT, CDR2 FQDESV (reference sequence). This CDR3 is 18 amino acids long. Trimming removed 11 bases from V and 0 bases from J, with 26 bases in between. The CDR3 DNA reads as TGTGCCGGCCTCAGACGGGTCGGGACGGGGATCTCTGGAAACACCATATATTTT. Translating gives CAGLRRVGTGISGNTIYF.

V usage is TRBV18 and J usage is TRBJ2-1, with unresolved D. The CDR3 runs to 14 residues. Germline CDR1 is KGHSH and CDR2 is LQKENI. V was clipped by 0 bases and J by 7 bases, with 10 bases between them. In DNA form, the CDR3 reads TGTGCCAGCTCACCACCAAGCATAGTTAATGAGCAGTTCTTC. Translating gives CASSPPSIVNEQFF.

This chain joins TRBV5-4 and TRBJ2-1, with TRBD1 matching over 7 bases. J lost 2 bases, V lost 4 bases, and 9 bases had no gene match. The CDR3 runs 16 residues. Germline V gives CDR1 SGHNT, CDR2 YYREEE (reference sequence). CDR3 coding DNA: TGTGCCAGCAGCCGGGACAGTAGTGGCACCTACAATGAGCAGTTCTTC. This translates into CASSRDSSGTYNEQFF.

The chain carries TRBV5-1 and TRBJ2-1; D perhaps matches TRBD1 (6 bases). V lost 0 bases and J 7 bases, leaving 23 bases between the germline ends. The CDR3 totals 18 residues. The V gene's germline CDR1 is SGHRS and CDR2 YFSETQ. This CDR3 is CASSLEGVGRLAGNEQFF. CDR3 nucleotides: TGCGCCAGCAGCTTGGAGGGGGTGGGCCGCCTAGCTGGGAATGAGCAGTTCTTC.

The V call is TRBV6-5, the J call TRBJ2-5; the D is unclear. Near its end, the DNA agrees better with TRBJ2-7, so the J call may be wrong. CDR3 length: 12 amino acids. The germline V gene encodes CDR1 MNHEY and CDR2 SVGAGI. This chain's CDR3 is CASSQNRYEQYF. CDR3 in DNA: TGTGCCAGCAGCCAGAACAGATACGAGCAGTACTTC.

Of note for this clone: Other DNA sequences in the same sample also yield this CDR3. CDR3 DNA sequence: TGTGCCAGCAGCTTAGAGGGTTCGGATACGCAGTATTTT. Translated, it gives CASSLEGSDTQYF. The rearrangement links TRBV7-3 to TRBJ2-3, with D possibly TRBD2 on 5 matching bases. CDR1 and CDR2 from the germline V gene are SGHTA and FQGTGA. The V end lost 2 bases, the J end lost 6 bases, and 9 bases lay between the germline ends. The CDR3 is 13 residues long.

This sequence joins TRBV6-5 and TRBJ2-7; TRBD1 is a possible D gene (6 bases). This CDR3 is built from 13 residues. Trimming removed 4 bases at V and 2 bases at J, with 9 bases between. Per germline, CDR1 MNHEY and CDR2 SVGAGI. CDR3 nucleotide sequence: TGTGCCAGCAGTTTAGGACAGACCTACGAGCAGTACTTC. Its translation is CASSLGQTYEQYF.

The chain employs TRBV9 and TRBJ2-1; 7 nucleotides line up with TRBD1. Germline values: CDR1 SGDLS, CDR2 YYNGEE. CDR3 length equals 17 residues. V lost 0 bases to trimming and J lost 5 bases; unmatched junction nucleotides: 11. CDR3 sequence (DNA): TGTGCCAGCAGCGTAGTAGAGGGGCGGCAGGGGGACAATGAGCAGTTCTTC. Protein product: CASSVVEGRQGDNEQFF.

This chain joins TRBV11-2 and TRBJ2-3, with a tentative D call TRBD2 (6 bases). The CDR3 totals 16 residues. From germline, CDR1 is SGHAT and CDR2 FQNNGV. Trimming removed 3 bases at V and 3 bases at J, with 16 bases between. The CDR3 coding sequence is TGTGCCAGCAGCTTTCTCGGGAGAGACAGAACAGATACGCAGTATTTT. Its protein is CASSFLGRDRTDTQYF. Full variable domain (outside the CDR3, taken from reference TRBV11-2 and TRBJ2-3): EAGVAQSPRYKIIEKRQSVAFWCNPISGHATLYWYQQILGQGPKLLIQFQNNGVVDDSQLPKDRFSAERLKGVDSTLKIQPAKLEDSAVYLCASSFLGRDRTDTQYFGPGTRLTVL.

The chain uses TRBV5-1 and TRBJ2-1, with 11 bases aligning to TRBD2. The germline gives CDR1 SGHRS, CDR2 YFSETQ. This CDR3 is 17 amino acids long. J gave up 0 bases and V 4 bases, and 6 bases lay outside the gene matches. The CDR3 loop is CASSEGLAVLSYNEQFF. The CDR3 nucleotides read TGCGCCAGCAGCGAGGGACTAGCGGTTCTCTCCTACAATGAGCAGTTCTTC.

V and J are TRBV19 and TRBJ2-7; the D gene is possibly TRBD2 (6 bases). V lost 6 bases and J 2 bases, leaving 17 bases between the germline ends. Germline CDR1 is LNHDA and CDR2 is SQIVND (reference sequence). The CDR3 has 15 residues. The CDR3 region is CASRPFWTKAYEQYF. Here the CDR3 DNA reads TGTGCCAGTAGACCATTTTGGACTAAAGCCTACGAGCAGTACTTC.

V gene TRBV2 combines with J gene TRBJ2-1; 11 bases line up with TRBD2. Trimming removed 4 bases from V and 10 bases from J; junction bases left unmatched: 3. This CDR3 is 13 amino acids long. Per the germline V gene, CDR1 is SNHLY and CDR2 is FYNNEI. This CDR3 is CASSGPSGREQFF. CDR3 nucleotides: TGTGCCAGCAGTGGCCCTAGCGGGAGGGAGCAGTTCTTC.

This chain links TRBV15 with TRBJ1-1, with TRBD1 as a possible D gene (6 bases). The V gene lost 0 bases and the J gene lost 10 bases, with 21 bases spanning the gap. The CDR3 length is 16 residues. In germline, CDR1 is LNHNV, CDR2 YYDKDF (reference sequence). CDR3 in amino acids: CATSREGAGSLSGAFF. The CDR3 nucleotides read TGTGCCACCAGCAGAGAGGGGGCTGGTTCTCTTTCCGGAGCTTTCTTT.

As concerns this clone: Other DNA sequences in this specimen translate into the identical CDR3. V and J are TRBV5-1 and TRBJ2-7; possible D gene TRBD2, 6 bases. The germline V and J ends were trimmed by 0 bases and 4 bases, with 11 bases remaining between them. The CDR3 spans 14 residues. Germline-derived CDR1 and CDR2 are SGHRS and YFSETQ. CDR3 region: CASSLVGGTYEQYF. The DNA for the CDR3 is TGCGCCAGCAGCTTGGTCGGCGGGACGTACGAGCAGTACTTC.

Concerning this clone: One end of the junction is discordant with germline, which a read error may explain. The CDR3, as DNA: TGCGCCAGCAGCTCCGGGGGGACATCCTTCAATGAGCAGTTCTTC. The encoded protein is CASSSGGTSFNEQFF. The V gene is TRBV5-1, the J gene TRBJ2-1, with D maybe TRBD2 (7 bases). The germline gives CDR1 SGHRS, CDR2 YFSETQ. This CDR3 contains 15 residues. Complete variable domain (other parts from reference TRBV5-1 and TRBJ2-1): KAGVTQTPRYLIKTRGQQVTLSCSPISGHRSVSWYQQTPGQGLQFLFEYFSETQRNKGNFPGRFSGRQFSNSRSEMNVSTLELGDSALYLCASSSGGTSFNEQFFGPGTRLTVL.